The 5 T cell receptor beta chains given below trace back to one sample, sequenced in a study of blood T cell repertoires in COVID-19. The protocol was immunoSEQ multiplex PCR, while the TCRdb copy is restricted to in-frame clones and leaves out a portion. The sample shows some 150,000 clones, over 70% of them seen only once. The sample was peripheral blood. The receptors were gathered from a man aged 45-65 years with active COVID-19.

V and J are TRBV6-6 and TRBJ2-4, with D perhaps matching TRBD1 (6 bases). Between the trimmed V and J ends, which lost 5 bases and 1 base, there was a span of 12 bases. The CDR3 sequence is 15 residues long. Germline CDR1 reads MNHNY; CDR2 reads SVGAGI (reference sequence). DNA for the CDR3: TGTGCCAGCAGTCAACAGGGTCCGGCCAAAAACATTCAGTACTTC. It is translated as CASSQQGPAKNIQYF.

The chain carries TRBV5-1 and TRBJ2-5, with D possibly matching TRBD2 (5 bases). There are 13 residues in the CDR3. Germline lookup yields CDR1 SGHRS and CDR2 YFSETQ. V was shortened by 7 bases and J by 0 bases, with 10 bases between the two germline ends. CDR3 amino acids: CASARGNQETQYF. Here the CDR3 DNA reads TGCGCCAGCGCCCGGGGAAACCAAGAGACCCAGTACTTC.

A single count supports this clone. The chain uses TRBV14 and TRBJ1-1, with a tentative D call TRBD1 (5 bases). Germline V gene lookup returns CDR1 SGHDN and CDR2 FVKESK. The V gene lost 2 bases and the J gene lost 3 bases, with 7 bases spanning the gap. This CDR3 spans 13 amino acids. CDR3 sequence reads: CASSQTRDTEAFF. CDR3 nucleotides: TGTGCCAGCAGCCAAACCAGGGACACTGAAGCTTTCTTT.

The CDR3 reads CASSEGEAGYNEQFF. CDR3 DNA sequence: TGTGCCAGCAGTGAAGGAGAAGCGGGTTACAATGAGCAGTTCTTC. J is TRBJ2-1 and V is TRBV2, with a tentative D call TRBD2 (6 bases). Trimming left V 1 base short and J 4 bases short, with 11 bases between. Germline loops: CDR1 SNHLY, CDR2 FYNNEI. The CDR3 is made up of 15 amino acids.

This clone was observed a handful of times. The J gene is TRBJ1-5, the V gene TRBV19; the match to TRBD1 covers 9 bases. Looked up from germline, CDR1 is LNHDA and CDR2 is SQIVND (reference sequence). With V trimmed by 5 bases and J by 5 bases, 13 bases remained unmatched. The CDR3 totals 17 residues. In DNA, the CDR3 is TGTGCCAGTAGTCCCCCCTCTGGACAGGGGTGGGATCAGCCCCAGCATTTT. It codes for CASSPPSGQGWDQPQHF.